The 15 T cell receptor beta chains below were found in one sample sequenced in a study of shared T cell receptors in the human thymus. Some clones are missing from TCRdb's copy, which holds only in-frame ones; the method was immunoSEQ multiplex PCR. The table lists 450,000 to 650,000 clones, about 80% of them singletons. The same sample was also studied in work on human thymus T cells.

Sequenced input: thymocytes. These receptors all come from a boy less than two years old with a congenital heart defect.

DNA of the CDR3: TGTGCCAGCAGGACTAAGCGGGATAGCTCCTACAATGAGCAGTTCTTC. Protein: CASRTKRDSSYNEQFF. The chain has TRBV5-4 and TRBJ2-1, with TRBD2 identical over 7 bases. Germline V gene data show CDR1 as SGHNT and CDR2 as YYREEE (reference sequence). CDR3 size: 16 residues. V lost 5 bases and J lost 0; bases outside the gene matches: 8.

The V call is TRBV5-6, the J call TRBJ2-1, with D unresolved. Germline CDR1 SGHDT, CDR2 YYEEEE. Trimming removed 1 base at V and 10 bases at J, with 9 bases between. The CDR3 extends over 12 amino acids. CDR3: CASSLQLSEQFF. The CDR3 DNA reads as TGTGCCAGCAGCTTGCAACTATCAGAGCAGTTCTTC.

The rearrangement links TRBV13 to TRBJ2-5, with 7 bases fitting TRBD1. J gave up 5 bases and V 5 bases, and 8 bases lay outside the gene matches. Germline V CDR1 and CDR2: PRHDT, FYEKMQ (reference sequence). The CDR3 sequence is 14 residues long. CDR3 residues: CASSHRDSSETQYF. The CDR3 nucleotides are TGTGCCAGCAGCCACCGGGACAGTAGCGAGACCCAGTACTTC.

CDR3 bases: TGTGCCAGTAGTATCTTCCGGGGTGGCATTCAGTACTTC. It codes for CASSIFRGGIQYF. The chain joins TRBV19 to TRBJ2-4, with D possibly matching TRBD2 (5 bases). Germline V gives CDR1 LNHDA, CDR2 SQIVND (reference sequence). The CDR3 covers 13 residues. With 3 bases removed from V and 9 bases from J, the gap between germline ends came to 12 bases.

The chain joins TRBV27 to TRBJ2-2; 9 bases map to TRBD2. CDR1 is MNHEY, CDR2 SMNVEV, per germline (reference sequence). The CDR3 runs 16 residues. J was trimmed by 2 bases and V by 4 bases; bases with no gene match: 5. The CDR3 nucleotides read TGTGCCAGCAGTTCCCGACTAGCGGTTAACACCGGGGAGCTGTTTTTT. Protein: CASSSRLAVNTGELFF.

This clone was observed once. The chain employs TRBV6-6 and TRBJ2-3; TRBD1 agrees at 7 bases. Per the germline V gene, CDR1 is MNHNY and CDR2 is SVGAGI (reference sequence). J was trimmed by 1 base and V by 6 bases; bases with no gene match: 4. The length of the CDR3 is 14 residues. In nucleotides, the CDR3 is TGTGCCAGCAGAGGGGGCAGGGGCACAGATACGCAGTATTTT. Translation: CASRGGRGTDTQYF.

This rearrangement joins TRBV4-1 to TRBJ2-7; 7 bases are a match to TRBD2. V was pared by 4 bases and J by 4 bases, with 10 bases of the junction left unmatched. Germline V lookup: CDR1 MGHRA, CDR2 YSYEKL. There are 15 residues in the CDR3. The CDR3 bases are TGCGCCAGCAGCCTGGCCCAGCGGGAAATTTACGAGCAGTACTTC. It yields the protein CASSLAQREIYEQYF.

The table lists this clone with a count of one. The rearrangement links TRBV29-1 to TRBJ1-1; D is unresolved. Germline lookup yields CDR1 SQVTM and CDR2 ANQGSEA. V lost 4 bases, J lost 1 base, and 7 bases lay in between. CDR3 length: 12 amino acids. CDR3 protein: CSVGGPNTEAFF. The CDR3 DNA follows: TGCAGCGTTGGCGGCCCGAACACTGAAGCTTTCTTT.

The chain joins TRBV27 to TRBJ2-3, with 9 bases lining up with TRBD2. Germline V gene lookup returns CDR1 MNHEY and CDR2 SMNVEV (reference sequence). Unmatched junction bases numbered 4, after V lost 3 bases and J lost 3 bases. The CDR3 consists of 15 residues. This chain's CDR3 is CASSFAAGGTDTQYF. The CDR3 nucleotides read TGTGCCAGCAGTTTTGCAGCGGGAGGTACAGATACGCAGTATTTT.

In its sample, this clone was seen a few times. The genes are TRBV21-1 and TRBJ1-2; the table names TRBD1, a call not compared with the DNA. TRBV21-1 is flagged as a pseudogene. The CDR3 loop spans 15 amino acids. The CDR3 sequence is CASSKGTGGRYGYTF. The CDR3 bases are TGTGCCAGCAGCAAAGGGACAGGCGGCCGCTATGGCTACACCTTC.

Details on this clone: Within the sample, other DNA sequences also encode this same CDR3. CDR3 sequence: CASSQGRDSPYEQYF. The CDR3 DNA is TGTGCCAGCAGCCAAGGCCGGGACAGCCCCTACGAGCAGTACTTC. The rearrangement joins TRBV14 to TRBJ2-7, with 7 bases identical to TRBD1. J lost 2 bases, V lost 1 base, and 5 bases had no gene match. From germline, CDR1 is SGHDN and CDR2 FVKESK. The CDR3 runs to 15 residues. The full variable domain, completed using reference TRBV14 and TRBJ2-7, is EAGVTQFPSHSVIEKGQTVTLRCDPISGHDNLYWYRRVMGKEIKFLLHFVKESKQDESGMPNNRFLAERTGGTYSTLKVQPAELEDSGVYFCASSQGRDSPYEQYFGPGTRLTVT.

The CDR3 DNA reads TGTGCCAGTAGTACGTATTCGGGGGGGCCCATCACAGATACGCAGTATTTT. Protein sequence: CASSTYSGGPITDTQYF. The rearrangement joins TRBV19 to TRBJ2-3, with 8 bases that match TRBD2. Trimming took 4 bases from V and 2 from J; bases not matched to a gene: 11. Germline V gene sequence: CDR1 LNHDA, CDR2 SQIVND (reference sequence). The CDR3 totals 17 residues.

This clone was counted a few times. The gene calls are TRBV7-9 and TRBJ1-1; D not resolved. In germline, CDR1 is SEHNR, CDR2 FQNEAQ (reference sequence). V was trimmed by 5 bases and J by 0 bases, leaving 10 bases between them. CDR3 length equals 14 residues. The CDR3 is CASSQRLVNTEAFF. The CDR3 region has the DNA TGTGCCAGCAGCCAAAGACTTGTGAACACTGAAGCTTTCTTT.

V and J are TRBV6-5 and TRBJ2-1; D is ambiguous. Trimming took 4 bases from V and 8 from J, leaving 12 bases between them. The CDR3 sequence is 13 residues long. Germline V gene sequence: CDR1 MNHEY, CDR2 SVGAGI. The CDR3 sequence: CASSSPLRDEQFF. CDR3 bases: TGTGCCAGCAGTTCCCCGCTGCGTGATGAGCAGTTCTTC.

The rearrangement links TRBV4-1 to TRBJ2-5; 15 bases align to TRBD2. Germline CDR1 MGHRA, CDR2 YSYEKL. The junction had 8 bases not matched to a gene; V was cut back by 6 bases and J by 0 bases. The CDR3 runs 18 residues. The DNA of the CDR3 is TGCGCCAGCAGTCACCCGGGACTAGCGGGAGGCTACCAAGAGACCCAGTACTTC. It encodes CASSHPGLAGGYQETQYF.